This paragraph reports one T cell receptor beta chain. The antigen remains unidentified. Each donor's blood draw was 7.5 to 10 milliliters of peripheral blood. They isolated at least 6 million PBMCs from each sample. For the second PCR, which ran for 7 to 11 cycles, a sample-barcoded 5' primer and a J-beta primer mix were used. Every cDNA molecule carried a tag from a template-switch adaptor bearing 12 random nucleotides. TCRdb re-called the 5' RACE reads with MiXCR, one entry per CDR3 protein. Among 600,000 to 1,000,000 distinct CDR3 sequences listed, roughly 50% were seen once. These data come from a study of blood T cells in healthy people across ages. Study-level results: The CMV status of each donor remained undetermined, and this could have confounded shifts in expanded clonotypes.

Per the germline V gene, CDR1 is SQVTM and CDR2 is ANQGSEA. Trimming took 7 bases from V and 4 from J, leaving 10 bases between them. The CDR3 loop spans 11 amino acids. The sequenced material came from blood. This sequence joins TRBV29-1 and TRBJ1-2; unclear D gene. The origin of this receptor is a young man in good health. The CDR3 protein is CSARAIYGYTF. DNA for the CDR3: TGCAGCGCTAGGGCCATCTATGGCTACACCTTC.